This TCR beta chain was obtained from a study of blood T cell repertoires in COVID-19. About the research overall: The cDNA or gDNA used as material had been derived from T cells, B-cell-depleted T cells, or PBMCs.

Trimming took off 1 base at V and 8 bases at J, with 11 bases between the two ends. The CDR3 covers 14 residues. Germline CDR1 reads MGHRA; CDR2 reads YSYEKL. Using immunoSEQ multiplex PCR, the repertoire was profiled, and TCRdb retains in-frame clones only, with some absent. The sample lists around 250,000 clones, approximately 89% seen once, with 10% in the top ten. The clonotype comes from a woman aged 70-85 years with COVID-19, enrolled during active disease. V is TRBV4-1 and J is TRBJ1-4; no definite D call. Sample: peripheral blood. In DNA, the CDR3 is TGCGCCAGCAGCCAAGCCCTAACGGTGGAAAAACTGTTTTTT. It is translated as CASSQALTVEKLFF.